A selection of T cell receptor beta chains follows, all from one sample in a study of vaccination and CD4 T cells after COVID-19. TCRdb used MiXCR to reprocess the PCR reads, holding one entry per CDR3 protein. This sample has approximately 7,100 distinct CDR3 sequences; 52% occur once, and the top ten carry approximately 32%. The antigens of these receptors remain unknown. Sequencing was carried out using CD4+ T cells from blood, cultured in vitro. The source is a human donor in good health. Each CDR3 is given with its conserved first and last residue. A D gene is named only where the DNA matches it firmly.

d_gene | v_gene | CDR3aa
TRBD2 | TRBV4-1 | CASSPQGSGVQETQYF
- | TRBV7-8 | CASSLVQGPDTQYF
TRBD1 | TRBV29-1 | CSVEATGQFTDTQYF
TRBD1 | TRBV7-9 | CASSPLTGGFSTDTQYF
- | TRBV6-1 | CASSLYSGSPYEQYF
- | TRBV15 | CATSRDQGTEAFF
TRBD1 | TRBV4-3 | CASSQDRDRGKSPLHF
- | TRBV10-2 | CASSESWGDRTGELFF
TRBD1 | TRBV19 | CASSPQGGASGNTIYF
- | TRBV28 | CASSLGLVGQSSIYF
- | TRBV9 | CASSVAGGALYEQYF
TRBD2 | TRBV30 | CAWSVGGLVGELFF
TRBD1 | TRBV10-1 | CASTKRGRLKRFF
TRBD1 | TRBV5-1 | CASSPGQGGGYTF
- | TRBV6-1 | CASRQDDPPYEQYF
- | TRBV18 | CASSPGEDEQYF
- | TRBV6-1 | CASSEADRSNQPQHF
- | TRBV6-1 | CASSESGDNQPQHF
TRBD2 | TRBV9 | CASSVGGSSGRAYEQYF
TRBD1 | TRBV28 | CASSFTGGEGQPQHF
TRBD2 | TRBV2 | CASNPRSGGAGEQFF
- | TRBV11-3 | CASSLDGGLTDTQYF
- | TRBV5-4 | CASSLEGTDTQYF
- | TRBV19 | CASSHRTENTEAFF
- | TRBV6-1 | CASSTGGRIDTQYF
TRBD2 | TRBV2 | CASAPPSGTYEQYF
- | TRBV30 | CAHTPRAWDTEAFF
- | TRBV27 | CASKDLPTDTQYF
TRBD2 | TRBV6-1 | CASISGGRPYNEQFF
- | TRBV10-3 | CAIGGSGGSYF
TRBD1 | TRBV15 | CATSSGQGRETQYF
- | TRBV7-2 | CASSLRSGLGEVNEQFF
- | TRBV19 | CASSAGQSTGELFF
- | TRBV6-5 | CASSYSGYSGANVLTF
TRBD1 | TRBV29-1 | CSVGQGNTEAFF
TRBD2 | TRBV7-8 | CASTRTTSGVLTDTQYF
- | TRBV30 | CAWTLGSDQPQHF
TRBD2 | TRBV10-3 | CAIIGTTYEQYF
TRBD1 | TRBV7-9 | CASSTWGTVGNTIYF
- | TRBV20-1 | CSARNDAGFSSPLHF